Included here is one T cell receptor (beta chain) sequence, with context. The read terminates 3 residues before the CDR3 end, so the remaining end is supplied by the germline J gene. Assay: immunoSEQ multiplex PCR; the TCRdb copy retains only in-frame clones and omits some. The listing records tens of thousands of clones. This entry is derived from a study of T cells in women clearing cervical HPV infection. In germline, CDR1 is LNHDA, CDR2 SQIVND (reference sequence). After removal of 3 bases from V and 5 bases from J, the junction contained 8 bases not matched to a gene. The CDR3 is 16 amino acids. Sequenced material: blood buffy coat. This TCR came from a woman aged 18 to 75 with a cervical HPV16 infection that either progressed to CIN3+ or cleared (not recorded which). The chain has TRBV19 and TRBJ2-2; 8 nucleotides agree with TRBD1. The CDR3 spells CASSIPTGAATGELFF. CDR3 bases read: TGTGCCAGTAGTATCCCGACAGGGGCCGCGACCGGGGAG.